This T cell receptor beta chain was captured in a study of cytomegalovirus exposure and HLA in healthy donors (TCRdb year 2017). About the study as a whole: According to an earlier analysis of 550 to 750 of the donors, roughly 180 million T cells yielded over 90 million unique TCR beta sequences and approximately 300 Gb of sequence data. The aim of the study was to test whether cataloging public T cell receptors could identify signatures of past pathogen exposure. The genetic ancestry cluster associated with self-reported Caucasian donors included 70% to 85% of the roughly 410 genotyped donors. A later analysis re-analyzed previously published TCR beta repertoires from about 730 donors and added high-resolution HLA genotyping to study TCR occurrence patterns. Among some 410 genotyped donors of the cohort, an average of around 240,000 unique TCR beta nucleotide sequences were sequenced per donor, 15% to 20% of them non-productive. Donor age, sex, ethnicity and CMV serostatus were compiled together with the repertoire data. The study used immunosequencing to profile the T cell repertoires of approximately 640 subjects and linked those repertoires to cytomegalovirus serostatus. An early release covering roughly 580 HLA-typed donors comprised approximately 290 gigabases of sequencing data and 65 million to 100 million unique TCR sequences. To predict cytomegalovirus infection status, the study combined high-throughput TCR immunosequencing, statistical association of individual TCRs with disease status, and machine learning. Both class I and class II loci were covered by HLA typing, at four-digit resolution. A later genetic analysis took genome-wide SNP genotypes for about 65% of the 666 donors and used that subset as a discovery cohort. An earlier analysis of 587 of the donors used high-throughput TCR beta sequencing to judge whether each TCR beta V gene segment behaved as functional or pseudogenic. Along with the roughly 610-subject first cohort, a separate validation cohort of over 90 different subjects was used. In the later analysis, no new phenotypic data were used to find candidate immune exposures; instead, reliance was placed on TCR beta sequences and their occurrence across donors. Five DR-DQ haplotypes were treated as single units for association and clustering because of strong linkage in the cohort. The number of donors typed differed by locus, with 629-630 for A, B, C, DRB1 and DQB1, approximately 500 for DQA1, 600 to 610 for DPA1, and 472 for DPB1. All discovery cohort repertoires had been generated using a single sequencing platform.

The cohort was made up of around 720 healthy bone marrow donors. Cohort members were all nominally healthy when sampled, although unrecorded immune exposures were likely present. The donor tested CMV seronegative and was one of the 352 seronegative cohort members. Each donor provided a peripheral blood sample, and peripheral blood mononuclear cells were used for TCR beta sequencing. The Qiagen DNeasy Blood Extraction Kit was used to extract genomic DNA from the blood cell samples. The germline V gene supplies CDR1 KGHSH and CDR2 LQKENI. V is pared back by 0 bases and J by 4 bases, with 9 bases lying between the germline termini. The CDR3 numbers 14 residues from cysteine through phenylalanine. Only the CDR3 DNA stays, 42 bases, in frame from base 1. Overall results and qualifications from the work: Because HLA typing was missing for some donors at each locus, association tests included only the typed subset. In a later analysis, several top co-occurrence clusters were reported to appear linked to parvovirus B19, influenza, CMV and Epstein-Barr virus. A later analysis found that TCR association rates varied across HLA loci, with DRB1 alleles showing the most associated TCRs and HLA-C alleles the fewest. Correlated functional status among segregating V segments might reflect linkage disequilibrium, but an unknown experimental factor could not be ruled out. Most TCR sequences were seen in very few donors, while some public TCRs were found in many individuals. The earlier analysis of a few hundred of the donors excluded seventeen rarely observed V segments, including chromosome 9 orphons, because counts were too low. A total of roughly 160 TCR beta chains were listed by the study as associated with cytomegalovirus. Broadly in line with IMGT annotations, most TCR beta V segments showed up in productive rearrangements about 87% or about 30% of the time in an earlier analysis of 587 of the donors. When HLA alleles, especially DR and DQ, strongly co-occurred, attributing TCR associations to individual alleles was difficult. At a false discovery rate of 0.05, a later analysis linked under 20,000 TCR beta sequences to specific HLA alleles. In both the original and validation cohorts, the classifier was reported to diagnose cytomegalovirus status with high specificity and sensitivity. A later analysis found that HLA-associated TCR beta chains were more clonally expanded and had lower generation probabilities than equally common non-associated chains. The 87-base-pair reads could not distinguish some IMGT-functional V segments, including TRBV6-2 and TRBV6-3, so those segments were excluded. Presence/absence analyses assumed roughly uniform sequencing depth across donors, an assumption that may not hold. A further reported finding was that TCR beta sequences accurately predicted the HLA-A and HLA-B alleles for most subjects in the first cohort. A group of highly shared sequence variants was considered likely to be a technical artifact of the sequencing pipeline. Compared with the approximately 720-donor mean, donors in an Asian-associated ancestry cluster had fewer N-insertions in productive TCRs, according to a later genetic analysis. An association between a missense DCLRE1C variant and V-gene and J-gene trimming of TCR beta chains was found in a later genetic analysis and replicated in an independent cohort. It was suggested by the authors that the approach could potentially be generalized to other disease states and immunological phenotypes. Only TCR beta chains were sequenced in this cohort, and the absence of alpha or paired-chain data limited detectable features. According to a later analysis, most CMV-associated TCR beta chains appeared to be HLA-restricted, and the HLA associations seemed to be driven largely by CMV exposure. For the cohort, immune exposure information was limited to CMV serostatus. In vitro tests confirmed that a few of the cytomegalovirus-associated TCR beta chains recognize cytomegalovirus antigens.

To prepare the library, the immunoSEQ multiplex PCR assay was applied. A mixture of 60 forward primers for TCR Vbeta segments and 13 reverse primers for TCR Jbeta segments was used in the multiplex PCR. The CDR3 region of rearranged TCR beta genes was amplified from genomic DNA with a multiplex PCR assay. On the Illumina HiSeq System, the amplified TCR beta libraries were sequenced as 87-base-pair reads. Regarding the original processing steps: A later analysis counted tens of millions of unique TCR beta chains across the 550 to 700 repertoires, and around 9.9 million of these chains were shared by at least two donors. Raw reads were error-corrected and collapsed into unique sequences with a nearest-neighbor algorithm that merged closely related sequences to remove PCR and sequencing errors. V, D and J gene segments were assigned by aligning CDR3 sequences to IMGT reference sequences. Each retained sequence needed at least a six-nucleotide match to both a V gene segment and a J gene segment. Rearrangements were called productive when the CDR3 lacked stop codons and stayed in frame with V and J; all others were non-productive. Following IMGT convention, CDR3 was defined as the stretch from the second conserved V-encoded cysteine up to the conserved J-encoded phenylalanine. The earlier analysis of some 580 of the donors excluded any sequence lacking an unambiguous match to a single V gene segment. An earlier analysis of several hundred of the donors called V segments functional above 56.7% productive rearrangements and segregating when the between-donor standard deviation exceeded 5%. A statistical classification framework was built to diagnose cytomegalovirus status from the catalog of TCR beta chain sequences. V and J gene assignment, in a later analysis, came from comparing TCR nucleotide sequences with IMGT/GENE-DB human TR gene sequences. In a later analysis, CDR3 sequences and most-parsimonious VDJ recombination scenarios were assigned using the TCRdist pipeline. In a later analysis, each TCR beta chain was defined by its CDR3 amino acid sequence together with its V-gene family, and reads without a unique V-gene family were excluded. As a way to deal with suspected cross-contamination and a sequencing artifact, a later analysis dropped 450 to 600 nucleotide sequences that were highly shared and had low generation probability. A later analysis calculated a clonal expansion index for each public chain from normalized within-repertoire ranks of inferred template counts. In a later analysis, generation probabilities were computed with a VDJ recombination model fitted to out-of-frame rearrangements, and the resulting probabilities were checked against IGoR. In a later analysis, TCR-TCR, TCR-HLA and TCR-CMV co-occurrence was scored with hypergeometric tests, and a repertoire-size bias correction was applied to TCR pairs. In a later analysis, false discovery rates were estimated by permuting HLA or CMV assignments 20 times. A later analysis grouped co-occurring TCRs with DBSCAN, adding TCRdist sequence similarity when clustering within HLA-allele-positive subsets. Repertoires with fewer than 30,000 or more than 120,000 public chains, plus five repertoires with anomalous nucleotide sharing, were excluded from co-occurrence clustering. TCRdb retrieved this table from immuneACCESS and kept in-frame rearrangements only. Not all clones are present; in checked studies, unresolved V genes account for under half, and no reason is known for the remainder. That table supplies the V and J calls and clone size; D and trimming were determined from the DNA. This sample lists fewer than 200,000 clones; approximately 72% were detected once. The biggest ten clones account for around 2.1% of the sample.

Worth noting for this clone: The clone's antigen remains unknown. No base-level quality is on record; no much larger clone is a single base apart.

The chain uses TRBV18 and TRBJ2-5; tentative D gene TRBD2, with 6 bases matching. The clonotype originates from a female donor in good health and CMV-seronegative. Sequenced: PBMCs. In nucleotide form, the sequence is TGTGCCAGCTCACCACCTGGGACTCCAGAGACCCAGTACTTC. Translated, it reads CASSPPGTPETQYF.